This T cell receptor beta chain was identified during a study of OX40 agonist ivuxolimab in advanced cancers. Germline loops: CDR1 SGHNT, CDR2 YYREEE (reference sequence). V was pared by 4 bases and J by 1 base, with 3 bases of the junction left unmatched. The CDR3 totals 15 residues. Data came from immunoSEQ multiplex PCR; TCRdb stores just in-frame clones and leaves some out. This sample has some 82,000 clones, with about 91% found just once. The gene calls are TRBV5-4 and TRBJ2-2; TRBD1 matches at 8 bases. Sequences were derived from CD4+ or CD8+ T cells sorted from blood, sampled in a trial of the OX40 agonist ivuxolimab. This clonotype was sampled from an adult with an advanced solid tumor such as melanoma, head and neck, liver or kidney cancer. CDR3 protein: CASSGGQGNTGELFF. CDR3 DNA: TGTGCCAGCAGCGGTGGACAGGGGAACACCGGGGAGCTGTTTTTT.